These T cell receptor beta chains were read from a single sample in a study of beta chain features in type 1 diabetes. Sequencing used immunoSEQ multiplex PCR; TCRdb keeps in-frame clones, though not all of them. Here the sample spans 240,000 or so clones, about 25% being singletons. Sequencing was carried out using central memory CD4+ T cells from blood. All receptors come from a young man in good health. CDR3s leave out the opening cysteine and the closing phenylalanine or tryptophan.

CDR3 protein,V gene
AISPTGLGEQY,TRBV10-3
ASSLGQLPRGNQPQH,TRBV19
ASSPGGPLNTEAF,TRBV18
ASSAGTSNYGYT,TRBV6-5
ASSPLLVGTDTQY,TRBV7-6
ASRTGGAFEAYGYT,TRBV27
SVGQRQETQY,TRBV29-1
ASSTRQGPIYEQY,TRBV5-1
AWSLGTDGNTIY,TRBV30
ASEKGQGPNTGELF,TRBV5-1
ASSYSSGPLTGELF,TRBV6-6
AWSKARDTEAF,TRBV30
ASSLSGGYGRGRGYT,TRBV7-8
ASSLLIAGETQY,TRBV5-4
AWSGGTGEYEQY,TRBV30
ASSQDPGPGEQF,TRBV4-3
ASSPRLAGGQETQY,TRBV18
ASSLMRGSTDTQY,TRBV7-6
AWNAGGGNIQY,TRBV30
ASSFLAGRSSYNEQF,TRBV11-2
ASRSGTATQY,TRBV7-9
ASSEFGSQETQY,TRBV25-1
AIRMTGYEQY,TRBV10-3
ASSLVKGGEY,TRBV28
AIRASGGDQPQH,TRBV10-3
ASSPGQRNYGYT,TRBV7-2
ASTDGVLNEKLF,TRBV28
ASSSLPGAGANVLT,TRBV28
ASSARQRNSRQDTQY,TRBV7-2
ASSVLSSTDTQY,TRBV9
ASSYRVAGELF,TRBV7-7
ASSQGATGYYEQY,TRBV4-2